Listed here is a single TCR beta chain. This entry is derived from a study of technical replicates of blood from a few donors. Sequencing was performed with immunoSEQ multiplex PCR; in TCRdb, only in-frame clones are kept and a portion is missing. This sample has 55,000 to 75,000 clones, with approximately 94% found just once. The germline gives CDR1 MNHNY, CDR2 SVGAGI (reference sequence). This CDR3 is 15 amino acids long. Trimming shortened V by 6 bases and J by 0 bases, and 12 bases separated the two germline ends. The rearrangement joins TRBV6-6 to TRBJ1-5; possible D gene TRBD1, 6 bases. This TCR derives from a human donor in good health. Some clones in this sample may be carry-over from other donors' samples. The sequencing input was PBMCs. The DNA of the CDR3 is TGTGCCAGCAGCAAAGGACAGTATAGCAATCAGCCCCAGCATTTT. The encoded protein is CASSKGQYSNQPQHF.